Listed below are T cell receptor beta chains from one sample, sequenced in a study of T cell responses to AZD1222 COVID-19 vaccine. Profiling relied on immunoSEQ multiplex PCR, and the TCRdb table lists in-frame clones only, not all of them. The table has around 160,000 clones, approximately 78% seen once; the top ten hold roughly 4%. Specimen: peripheral blood, collected on day 0 of MenACWY control vaccination. These receptors were obtained from an adult in good health. CDR3s include the opening cysteine and the closing phenylalanine or tryptophan. Each record gives: V gene, D gene, J gene, clone size, CDR3 protein, CDR3 DNA. D genes are given only for firm matches. Size tells how often a clone was seen (once, few, many) or the class of an expanded clone, and some rows leave it out.

v_gene: TRBV28; d_gene: NA; j_gene: TRBJ2-5; abundance: NA; CDR3aa: CASLDGAGKPAQYF; CDR3nt: TGTGCCAGCCTAGACGGGGCCGGCAAACCGGCCCAGTACTTC
v_gene: TRBV24-1; d_gene: NA; j_gene: TRBJ1-1; abundance: once; CDR3aa: CATKGVGTEAFF; CDR3nt: TGTGCCACCAAGGGGGTGGGCACTGAAGCTTTCTTT
v_gene: TRBV9; d_gene: NA; j_gene: TRBJ1-1; abundance: NA; CDR3aa: CASSVGRDTEAFF; CDR3nt: TGTGCCAGCAGCGTAGGCAGGGACACTGAAGCTTTCTTT
v_gene: TRBV5-1; d_gene: NA; j_gene: TRBJ2-7; abundance: NA; CDR3aa: CASSHGTESYEQYF; CDR3nt: TGCGCCAGCAGCCACGGGACGGAGTCCTACGAGCAGTACTTC
v_gene: TRBV12-3/TRBV12-4; d_gene: NA; j_gene: TRBJ1-2; abundance: few; CDR3aa: CASSPGPGGGYTF; CDR3nt: TGTGCCAGCAGCCCGGGCCCGGGGGGAGGCTACACCTTC
v_gene: TRBV2; d_gene: NA; j_gene: TRBJ1-2; abundance: NA; CDR3aa: CASSENQGTYGYTF; CDR3nt: TGTGCCAGCAGTGAGAATCAGGGGACTTATGGCTACACCTTC
v_gene: TRBV6-5; d_gene: TRBD1; j_gene: TRBJ1-5; abundance: NA; CDR3aa: CATYRGILNQPQHF; CDR3nt: TGTGCCACCTACAGGGGTATCCTCAATCAGCCCCAGCATTTT
v_gene: TRBV9; d_gene: NA; j_gene: TRBJ1-3; abundance: NA; CDR3aa: CASSVVSDTHSGNTIYF; CDR3nt: TGTGCCAGCAGCGTAGTGTCAGACACCCACTCTGGAAACACCATATATTTT
v_gene: TRBV19; d_gene: NA; j_gene: TRBJ2-3; abundance: NA; CDR3aa: CASRTAGLLTDTQYF; CDR3nt: TGTGCCAGTCGTACCGCCGGACTCCTCACAGATACGCAGTATTTT
v_gene: TRBV28; d_gene: TRBD1; j_gene: TRBJ1-1; abundance: few; CDR3aa: CASSPGGWETEAFF; CDR3nt: TGTGCCAGCAGTCCAGGGGGCTGGGAGACTGAAGCTTTCTTT
v_gene: TRBV30; d_gene: NA; j_gene: TRBJ1-2; abundance: NA; CDR3aa: CAWSLAPQRGYTF; CDR3nt: TGTGCCTGGAGTCTCGCCCCTCAGCGGGGCTACACCTTC
v_gene: TRBV7-8; d_gene: TRBD1; j_gene: TRBJ2-3; abundance: NA; CDR3aa: CASSPRDRRYSTDTQYF; CDR3nt: TGTGCCAGCAGCCCCAGGGACAGGAGGTATAGCACAGATACGCAGTATTTT
v_gene: TRBV7-2; d_gene: NA; j_gene: TRBJ1-5; abundance: NA; CDR3aa: CASSYDGLGNQPQHF; CDR3nt: TGTGCCAGCAGTTACGACGGACTCGGTAATCAGCCCCAGCATTTT
v_gene: TRBV18; d_gene: TRBD2; j_gene: TRBJ2-1; abundance: NA; CDR3aa: CASSQAGGHGEQFF; CDR3nt: TGTGCCAGCTCACAGGCGGGGGGTCACGGTGAGCAGTTCTTC
v_gene: TRBV18; d_gene: TRBD1; j_gene: TRBJ2-7; abundance: NA; CDR3aa: CASSPRTGVGHEQYF; CDR3nt: TGTGCCAGCTCACCGCGGACAGGCGTGGGGCACGAGCAGTACTTC
v_gene: TRBV7-9; d_gene: TRBD2; j_gene: TRBJ2-5; abundance: NA; CDR3aa: CASSLLGGAYQETQYF; CDR3nt: TGTGCCAGCAGCCTCCTCGGGGGGGCTTACCAAGAGACCCAGTACTTC
v_gene: TRBV30; d_gene: TRBD1; j_gene: TRBJ2-2; abundance: NA; CDR3aa: CAWRGQGIRELFF; CDR3nt: TGTGCCTGGAGGGGACAGGGAATCAGGGAGCTGTTTTTT
v_gene: TRBV10-1; d_gene: NA; j_gene: TRBJ2-2; abundance: NA; CDR3aa: CASSNDRDWNTGELFF; CDR3nt: TGCGCCAGCAGCAACGACCGGGACTGGAACACCGGGGAGCTGTTTTTT
v_gene: TRBV21-1; d_gene: NA; j_gene: TRBJ2-7; abundance: NA; CDR3aa: CASSRGGGPYEQYF; CDR3nt: TGTGCCAGCAGCAGGGGAGGGGGGCCCTACGAGCAGTACTTC
v_gene: TRBV7-6; d_gene: NA; j_gene: TRBJ1-4; abundance: NA; CDR3aa: CASSPGTTLEEKLFF; CDR3nt: TGTGCCAGCAGCCCCGGGACCACCCTTGAGGAAAAACTGTTTTTT
v_gene: TRBV28; d_gene: TRBD2; j_gene: TRBJ2-3; abundance: NA; CDR3aa: CASSWEAGGSDTQYF; CDR3nt: TGTGCCAGCAGTTGGGAAGCGGGGGGATCTGATACGCAGTATTTT
v_gene: TRBV4-1; d_gene: NA; j_gene: TRBJ1-4; abundance: NA; CDR3aa: CASSQDFGAGIGKLFF; CDR3nt: TGCGCCAGCAGCCAAGATTTTGGGGCGGGTATCGGAAAACTGTTTTTT
v_gene: TRBV6-5; d_gene: NA; j_gene: TRBJ1-5; abundance: NA; CDR3aa: CASTVRGWNQPQHF; CDR3nt: TGTGCCAGCACGGTAAGGGGATGGAATCAGCCCCAGCATTTT
v_gene: TRBV9; d_gene: NA; j_gene: TRBJ2-7; abundance: NA; CDR3aa: CASSGSATAGYEQYF; CDR3nt: TGTGCCAGCAGCGGAAGTGCGACAGCCGGGTACGAGCAGTACTTC
v_gene: TRBV3-1/TRBV3-2; d_gene: NA; j_gene: TRBJ1-1; abundance: NA; CDR3aa: CASSQVGKAEAFF; CDR3nt: TGTGCCAGCAGCCAAGTGGGTAAGGCTGAAGCTTTCTTT
v_gene: TRBV19; d_gene: TRBD1; j_gene: TRBJ1-1; abundance: NA; CDR3aa: CASNEGATEAFF; CDR3nt: TGTGCCAGTAATGAGGGGGCGACTGAAGCTTTCTTT
v_gene: TRBV2; d_gene: NA; j_gene: TRBJ1-6; abundance: NA; CDR3aa: CASSAYLTGGSYNSPLHF; CDR3nt: TGTGCCAGCAGCGCATACCTGACAGGAGGCTCCTATAATTCACCCCTCCACTTT
v_gene: TRBV3-1/TRBV3-2; d_gene: NA; j_gene: TRBJ2-3; abundance: NA; CDR3aa: CASSRQVGAADTQYF; CDR3nt: TGTGCCAGCAGCCGACAGGTCGGGGCGGCAGATACGCAGTATTTT
v_gene: TRBV11-3; d_gene: NA; j_gene: TRBJ2-2; abundance: NA; CDR3aa: CASSSRGRGNTGELFF; CDR3nt: TGTGCCAGCAGCTCCCGGGGCAGGGGAAACACCGGGGAGCTGTTTTTT
v_gene: TRBV11-2; d_gene: TRBD1; j_gene: TRBJ2-1; abundance: NA; CDR3aa: CASSSRQGAYNEQFF; CDR3nt: TGTGCCAGCAGCTCACGACAGGGGGCCTACAATGAGCAGTTCTTC
v_gene: TRBV7-9; d_gene: NA; j_gene: TRBJ2-5; abundance: once; CDR3aa: CASSPQRGLETQYF; CDR3nt: TGTGCCAGCAGCCCGCAACGGGGGTTGGAGACCCAGTACTTC
v_gene: TRBV7-6; d_gene: TRBD2; j_gene: TRBJ2-5; abundance: few; CDR3aa: CASSSGSGGEVSQYF; CDR3nt: TGTGCCAGCAGCTCCGGTAGCGGGGGGGAGGTATCCCAGTACTTC
v_gene: TRBV11-2; d_gene: NA; j_gene: TRBJ1-3; abundance: NA; CDR3aa: CASREEIGNTIYF; CDR3nt: TGTGCCAGCAGAGAAGAAATAGGAAACACCATATATTTT
v_gene: TRBV18; d_gene: NA; j_gene: TRBJ1-1; abundance: NA; CDR3aa: CASSPQSNTEAFF; CDR3nt: TGTGCCAGCTCACCACAATCGAACACTGAAGCTTTCTTT
v_gene: TRBV7-9; d_gene: NA; j_gene: TRBJ1-1; abundance: NA; CDR3aa: CASKGESAEAFF; CDR3nt: TGTGCCAGCAAGGGGGAGTCCGCTGAAGCTTTCTTT
v_gene: TRBV7-3; d_gene: TRBD1; j_gene: TRBJ2-5; abundance: once; CDR3aa: CASSPSLGQSRETQYF; CDR3nt: TGTGCCAGCAGCCCCTCGTTGGGACAGTCCCGCGAGACCCAGTACTTC
v_gene: TRBV12-3/TRBV12-4; d_gene: NA; j_gene: TRBJ1-2; abundance: NA; CDR3aa: CASSFRRYGYTF; CDR3nt: TGTGCCAGCAGTTTCCGGAGGTATGGCTACACCTTC
v_gene: TRBV28; d_gene: NA; j_gene: TRBJ1-5; abundance: NA; CDR3aa: CASRPEGRNQPQHF; CDR3nt: TGTGCCAGCAGACCCGAAGGGAGGAATCAGCCCCAGCATTTT